The clone carrying this T cell receptor (beta chain) was detected once. No antigen is known for it. The assay was immunoSEQ multiplex PCR, and TCRdb's table has in-frame clones only and misses some. The table includes tens of thousands of clones, about 94% detected once. The data derive from a study of OX40 agonist ivuxolimab in advanced cancers. Overall study results and limits: CD8+ T cells were the subset that, on average, had more expanded clones than CD4+. Some of the lowest clonal expansion was seen in partial responders at 0.1-3.0 mg/kg.

V shed 8 bases and J shed 3 bases, with 13 bases lying between them. The CDR3 sequence is 13 residues long. Germline V gene data show CDR1 as MNHEY and CDR2 as SMNVEV (reference sequence). The genes are TRBV27 and TRBJ1-1, with D possibly matching TRBD1 (5 bases). The sequence came from an adult with an advanced solid tumor such as melanoma, head and neck, liver or kidney cancer. Specimen: CD4+ or CD8+ T cells sorted from blood, collected in a trial of the OX40 agonist ivuxolimab. The CDR3 here is CASRFGTDTEAFF. The CDR3 DNA is TGTGCCAGCCGATTCGGGACCGACACTGAAGCTTTCTTT.